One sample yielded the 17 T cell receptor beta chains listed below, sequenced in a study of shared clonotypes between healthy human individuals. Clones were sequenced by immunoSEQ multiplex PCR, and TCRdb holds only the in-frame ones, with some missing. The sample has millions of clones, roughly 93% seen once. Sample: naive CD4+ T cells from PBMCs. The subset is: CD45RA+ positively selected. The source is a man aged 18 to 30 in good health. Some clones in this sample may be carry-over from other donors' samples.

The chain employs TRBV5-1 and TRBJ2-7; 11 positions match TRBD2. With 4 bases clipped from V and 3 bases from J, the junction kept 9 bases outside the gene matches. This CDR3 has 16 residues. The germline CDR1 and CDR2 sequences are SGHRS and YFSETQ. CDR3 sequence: CASSELAGASYYEQYF. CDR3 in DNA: TGCGCCAGCAGCGAACTAGCGGGAGCTTCTTACTACGAGCAGTACTTC.

As DNA, the CDR3 is TGCGCCAGCAGCACCCCCTCTAATGAGCAGTTCTTC. It encodes CASSTPSNEQFF. The V call is TRBV10-2, the J call TRBJ2-1; D unclear. Germline V gene data show CDR1 as WSHSY and CDR2 as SAAADI. The CDR3 extends over 12 amino acids. Trimming stripped 6 bases from V and 7 bases from J, with 10 bases between.

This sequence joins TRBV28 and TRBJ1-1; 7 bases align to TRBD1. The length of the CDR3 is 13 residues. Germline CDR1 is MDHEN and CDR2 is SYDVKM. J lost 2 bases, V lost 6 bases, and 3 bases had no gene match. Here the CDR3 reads CASRKGGNTEAFF. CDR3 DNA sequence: TGTGCCAGCAGGAAAGGGGGCAACACTGAAGCTTTCTTT.

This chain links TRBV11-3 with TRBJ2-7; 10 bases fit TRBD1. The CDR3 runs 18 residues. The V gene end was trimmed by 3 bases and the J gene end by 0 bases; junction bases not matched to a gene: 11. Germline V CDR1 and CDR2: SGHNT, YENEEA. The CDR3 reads CASSFRKRTGGPSYEQYF. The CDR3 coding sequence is TGTGCCAGCAGCTTTAGAAAGCGGACAGGGGGACCCTCCTACGAGCAGTACTTC.

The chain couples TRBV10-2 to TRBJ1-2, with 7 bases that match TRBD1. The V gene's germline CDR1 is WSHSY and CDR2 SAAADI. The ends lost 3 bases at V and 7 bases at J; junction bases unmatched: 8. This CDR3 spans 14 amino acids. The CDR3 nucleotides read TGCGCCAGCAGTGACCATCACAGGGACAGTGGCTACACCTTC. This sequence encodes CASSDHHRDSGYTF.

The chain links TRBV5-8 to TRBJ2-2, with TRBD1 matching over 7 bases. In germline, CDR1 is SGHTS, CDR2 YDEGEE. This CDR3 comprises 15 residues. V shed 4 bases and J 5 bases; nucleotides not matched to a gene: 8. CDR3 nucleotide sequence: TGTGCCAGCAGCACAGGACAGGTACAGACCGGGGAGCTGTTTTTT. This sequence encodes CASSTGQVQTGELFF.

This chain's CDR3 is CASSVEPTGSYNEQFF. In nucleotides, the CDR3 is TGTGCCAGCAGCGTAGAACCAACGGGCTCCTACAATGAGCAGTTCTTC. This rearrangement joins TRBV9 to TRBJ2-1, with D unclear. V lost 0 bases and J 0 bases, leaving 10 bases between the germline ends. Germline V gene sequence: CDR1 SGDLS, CDR2 YYNGEE. There are 16 residues in the CDR3.

The CDR3 loop reads CASSVSPSGFYEQYF. The CDR3 region has the DNA TGTGCCAGCAGCGTGTCACCTAGCGGCTTCTACGAGCAGTACTTC. The chain joins TRBV9 to TRBJ2-7, with TRBD2 matching 7 bases. CDR1 and CDR2 (germline): SGDLS, YYNGEE. There are 15 residues in the CDR3. V trimming: 2 bases; J trimming: 3 bases; junction bases outside the gene matches: 8.

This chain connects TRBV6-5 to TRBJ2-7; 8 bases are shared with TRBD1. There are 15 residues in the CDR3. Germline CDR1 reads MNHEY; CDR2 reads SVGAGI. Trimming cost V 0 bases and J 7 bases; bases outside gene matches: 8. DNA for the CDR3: TGTGCCAGCAGTTACTCCTCAGGGGGCGCTGGAGAGCAGTACTTC. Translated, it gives CASSYSSGGAGEQYF.

The CDR3 bases are TGTGCCAGCAGTTTCCGACAGGGGACGAACACTGAAGCTTTCTTT. Translating it yields CASSFRQGTNTEAFF. V and J are TRBV6-6 and TRBJ1-1, with 8 positions matching TRBD1. This CDR3 is 15 amino acids long. With V trimmed by 4 bases and J by 1 base, 5 bases remained unmatched. In germline, CDR1 is MNHNY, CDR2 SVGAGI (reference sequence).

The CDR3 region has the DNA TGCGCCAGCAGGCCTACAGGGGCACGTCGCACAGATACGCAGTATTTT. Translation gives CASRPTGARRTDTQYF. The chain uses TRBV5-1 and TRBJ2-3, with 7 bases aligning to TRBD1. Germline assignment: CDR1 SGHRS and CDR2 YFSETQ. With 5 bases clipped from V and 1 base from J, the junction kept 10 bases outside the gene matches. The CDR3 runs to 16 residues.

The CDR3 sequence: CASSWGFSGNTIYF. In DNA form, the CDR3 reads TGCGCCAGCAGCTGGGGTTTCTCTGGAAACACCATATATTTT. The rearrangement links TRBV5-1 to TRBJ1-3; no clear D. The ends were cut back, 3 bases at V and 0 bases at J, with 7 bases in the middle. The CDR3 has 14 residues. Germline CDR1 SGHRS, CDR2 YFSETQ.

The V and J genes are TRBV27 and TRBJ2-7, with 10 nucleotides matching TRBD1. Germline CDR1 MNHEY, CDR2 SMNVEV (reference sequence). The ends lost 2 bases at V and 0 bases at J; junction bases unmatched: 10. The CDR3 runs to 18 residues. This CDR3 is CASSLRIQTGGDSYEQYF. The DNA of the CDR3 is TGTGCCAGCAGTTTACGAATCCAGACAGGGGGCGACTCCTACGAGCAGTACTTC.

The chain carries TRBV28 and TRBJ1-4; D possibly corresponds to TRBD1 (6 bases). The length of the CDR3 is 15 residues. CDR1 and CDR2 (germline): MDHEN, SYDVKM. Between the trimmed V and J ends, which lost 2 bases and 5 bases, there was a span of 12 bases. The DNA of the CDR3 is TGTGCCAGCAGTTTACAGGACAGCCCAAATGAAAAACTGTTTTTT. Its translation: CASSLQDSPNEKLFF.

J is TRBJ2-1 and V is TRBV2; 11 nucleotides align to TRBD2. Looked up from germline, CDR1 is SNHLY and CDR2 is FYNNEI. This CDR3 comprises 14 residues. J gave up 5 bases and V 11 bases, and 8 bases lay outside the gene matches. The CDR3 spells CAGTGTSGDNEQFF. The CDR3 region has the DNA TGTGCCGGGACCGGGACTAGCGGCGACAATGAGCAGTTCTTC.

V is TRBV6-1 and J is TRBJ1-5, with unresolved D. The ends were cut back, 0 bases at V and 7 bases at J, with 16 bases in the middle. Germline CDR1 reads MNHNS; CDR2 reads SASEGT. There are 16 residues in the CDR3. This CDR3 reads CASSEAFMWQTQPQHF. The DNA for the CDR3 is TGTGCCAGCAGTGAAGCATTCATGTGGCAAACGCAGCCCCAGCATTTT.

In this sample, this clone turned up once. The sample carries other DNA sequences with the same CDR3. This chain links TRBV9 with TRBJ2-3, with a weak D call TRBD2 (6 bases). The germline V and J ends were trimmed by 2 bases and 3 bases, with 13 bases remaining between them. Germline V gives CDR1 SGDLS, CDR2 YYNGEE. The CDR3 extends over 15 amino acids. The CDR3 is CASSVAGSRTDTQYF. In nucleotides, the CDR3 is TGTGCCAGCAGCGTTGCGGGATCCCGGACAGATACGCAGTATTTT.